One sample yielded the 25 T cell receptor beta chains listed below, sequenced in a study of shared clonotypes between healthy human individuals. Sequencing was performed with immunoSEQ multiplex PCR; in TCRdb, only in-frame clones are kept and a portion is missing. The data hold around 700,000 clones, with more than 70% observed a single time. Sequencing was carried out using memory CD4+ T cells sorted from blood. Indicated subset: CD45RA-negative fraction. These TCRs come from a woman aged 25-40 years in good health.

V usage is TRBV30 and J usage is TRBJ2-3; 13 bases map to TRBD2. The CDR3 has 13 amino acids. Germline V lookup: CDR1 GTSNPN, CDR2 SVGIG (reference sequence). The trim removed 2 bases at V and 15 bases at J, leaving 8 bases unmatched. The CDR3 reads CAWSSIGLAGDYF. The CDR3 nucleotides read TGTGCCTGGAGTTCAATCGGACTAGCGGGAGATTATTTT.

V is TRBV5-1 and J is TRBJ2-5, with 8 nucleotides matching TRBD2. CDR1 is SGHRS, CDR2 YFSETQ, per germline. The CDR3 sequence is 16 residues long. V shed 0 bases, J shed 4 bases, and the junction held 8 bases outside the gene matches. CDR3 DNA: TGCGCCAGCAGCTTGGAGAGCGGGAGTCCACGAGAGACCCAGTACTTC. Protein sequence: CASSLESGSPRETQYF.

The chain couples TRBV19 to TRBJ2-3; maybe TRBD1 (6 bases). CDR1 LNHDA and CDR2 SQIVND come from the germline V gene (reference sequence). The CDR3 totals 14 residues. Trimming shortened V by 7 bases and J by 3 bases, and 14 bases separated the two germline ends. This CDR3 reads CASMKRGGTDTQYF. DNA for the CDR3: TGTGCCAGTATGAAGCGAGGGGGAACAGATACGCAGTATTTT.

The chain has TRBV10-3 and TRBJ1-5; D is unclear. V lost 4 bases, J lost 1 base, and 5 bases lay in between. The CDR3 runs to 13 residues. Germline CDR1 and CDR2: ENHRY and SYGVKD. In DNA form, the CDR3 reads TGTGCCATCAGTGTGACAAGCAATCAGCCCCAGCATTTT. It yields the protein CAISVTSNQPQHF.

This clone was seen only a few times. This sequence joins TRBV2 and TRBJ1-5; tentatively, D is TRBD1 (5 bases). Deletions cut 6 bases from V and 2 bases from J, with 8 bases between. The CDR3 spans 13 residues. CDR1 and CDR2 (germline): SNHLY, FYNNEI. The CDR3: CASRGDGNQPQHF. Written as DNA, the CDR3 is TGTGCCAGCAGGGGGGACGGCAATCAGCCCCAGCATTTT.

Of note for this clone: This same CDR3 is encoded by further DNA sequences in the sample. The chain uses TRBV30 and TRBJ1-5, with 10 bases fitting TRBD1. In germline, CDR1 is GTSNPN, CDR2 SVGIG (reference sequence). CDR3 length equals 14 residues. The V segment lost 2 bases and the J segment 4 bases; nucleotides outside the gene matches: 2. The CDR3 sequence: CAWSRGQGNQPQHF. In DNA form, the CDR3 reads TGTGCCTGGAGTCGGGGACAGGGGAATCAGCCCCAGCATTTT.

This chain joins TRBV29-1 and TRBJ1-2; D is undetermined. Germline CDR1 reads SQVTM; CDR2 reads ANQGSEA. Between the trimmed V and J ends, which lost 6 bases and 9 bases, there was a span of 5 bases. The CDR3 is 8 amino acids. DNA of the CDR3: TGCAGCGTAGGAAGCTACACCTTC. This gives the protein CSVGSYTF.

The gene calls are TRBV2 and TRBJ2-3; TRBD1 matches at 7 bases. Trimming removed 2 bases from V and 3 bases from J; junction bases left unmatched: 11. Germline-derived CDR1 and CDR2 are SNHLY and FYNNEI. CDR3 length equals 17 residues. The CDR3 sequence is CASSEQLGGVSTDTQYF. CDR3 sequence (DNA): TGTGCCAGCAGTGAACAGTTAGGGGGCGTATCAACAGATACGCAGTATTTT.

The chain joins TRBV28 to TRBJ1-1; D ambiguous. This CDR3 comprises 16 residues. V was pared by 9 bases and J by 0 bases, with 20 bases between. Germline CDR1 and CDR2: MDHEN and SYDVKM. The CDR3 bases are TGTGCCAGTCAACCTGGCCTCGGGGTAGTGAACACTGAAGCTTTCTTT. Residues: CASQPGLGVVNTEAFF.

The sample holds many counts of this clone. V is TRBV5-1 and J is TRBJ2-3, with D uncertain. Germline V lookup: CDR1 SGHRS, CDR2 YFSETQ. The CDR3 is 12 residues long. V was trimmed by 4 bases and J by 5 bases, leaving 8 bases between them. CDR3 in amino acids: CASSPLGDTQYF. CDR3 DNA sequence: TGCGCCAGCAGCCCGCTCGGAGATACGCAGTATTTT.

This chain joins TRBV6-5 and TRBJ2-3; TRBD2 matches 7 bases. The V gene's germline CDR1 is MNHEY and CDR2 SVGAGI. The CDR3 covers 14 residues. V dropped 5 bases and J dropped 4; count of bases not matched to a gene: 6. The CDR3 DNA follows: TGTGCCAGCAGTAGGACTAGAGAGTCAGATACGCAGTATTTT. Its protein product is CASSRTRESDTQYF.

The sample holds many counts of this clone. Other DNA sequences in the same sample also yield this CDR3. The V gene is TRBV19, the J gene TRBJ1-4; D perhaps matches TRBD1 (6 bases). Trimming took off 11 bases at V and 5 bases at J, with 15 bases between the two ends. The length of the CDR3 is 13 residues. Germline V gives CDR1 LNHDA, CDR2 SQIVND (reference sequence). CDR3: CAVQGAINEKLFF. DNA of the CDR3: TGTGCCGTACAGGGCGCGATCAATGAAAAACTGTTTTTT.

The chain carries TRBV28 and TRBJ1-2, with TRBD1 matching over 8 bases. The germline CDR1 and CDR2 sequences are MDHEN and SYDVKM. The trim removed 6 bases at V and 8 bases at J, leaving 8 bases unmatched. The CDR3 has 13 residues. CDR3 nucleotides: TGTGCCAGCAGCCAGGACAGGGTTCGGGGCTACACCTTC. Amino acid sequence: CASSQDRVRGYTF.

The V and J genes are TRBV28 and TRBJ1-5; no clear D. Germline assignment: CDR1 MDHEN and CDR2 SYDVKM. Trimming pared 2 bases from V and 7 bases from J, leaving 12 bases between. The CDR3 covers 14 residues. The CDR3 nucleotides are TGTGCCAGCAGTTTACCTTCATCCCGCCAGCCCCAGCATTTT. Amino acid sequence: CASSLPSSRQPQHF.

The chain is built from TRBV7-9 and TRBJ2-5; perhaps TRBD2 as D (5 bases). The CDR3 is 14 amino acids. Trimming left V 0 bases short and J 5 bases short, with 10 bases between. The germline V gene encodes CDR1 SEHNR and CDR2 FQNEAQ (reference sequence). The CDR3 nucleotides are TGTGCCAGCAGCTTAGCGGGAGTGAAGGAGACCCAGTACTTC. Translating it yields CASSLAGVKETQYF.

CDR3 coding DNA: TGTGCCAGCAGTGAATACGGGGGGCGAGAGACCCAGTACTTC. Protein product: CASSEYGGRETQYF. V gene TRBV6-1 combines with J gene TRBJ2-5; weak D call: TRBD2 (7 bases). Trimming shortened V by 2 bases and J by 4 bases, and 11 bases separated the two germline ends. The CDR3 runs 14 residues. CDR1 is MNHNS, CDR2 SASEGT, per germline.

This sequence joins TRBV7-9 and TRBJ2-2; 7 bases align to TRBD1. Germline CDR1 is SEHNR and CDR2 is FQNEAQ (reference sequence). The V segment lost 5 bases and the J segment 7 bases; nucleotides outside the gene matches: 10. The length of the CDR3 is 15 residues. The CDR3 reads CASSPRTGGYGELFF. The DNA of the CDR3 is TGTGCCAGCAGCCCGAGGACAGGCGGCTACGGGGAGCTGTTTTTT.

The sample holds many counts of this clone. The genes are TRBV2 and TRBJ2-5, with D perhaps TRBD1 (6 bases). Germline V gives CDR1 SNHLY, CDR2 FYNNEI. V gave up 7 bases and J gave up 5 bases, with 14 bases separating them. There are 13 residues in the CDR3. The CDR3 spells CASILGTGETQYF. The CDR3 DNA follows: TGTGCCAGCATATTAGGCACAGGGGAGACCCAGTACTTC.

The CDR3 sequence: CATSRDRGGGETQYF. DNA of the CDR3: TGTGCCACCAGCAGAGACAGAGGGGGCGGAGAGACCCAGTACTTC. This sequence joins TRBV15 and TRBJ2-5; TRBD1 matches 7 bases. Looked up from germline, CDR1 is LNHNV and CDR2 is YYDKDF (reference sequence). V gave up 0 bases and J gave up 4 bases; unmatched junction bases: 5. The CDR3 runs to 15 residues. Complete variable domain (other parts from reference TRBV15 and TRBJ2-5): DAMVIQNPRYQVTQFGKPVTLSCSQTLNHNVMYWYQQKSSQAPKLLFHYYDKDFNNEADTPDNFQSRRPNTSFCFLDIRSPGLGDTAMYLCATSRDRGGGETQYFGPGTRLLVL.

The chain recombines TRBV6-5 with TRBJ1-4; maybe TRBD1 (6 bases). CDR3 size: 12 residues. V lost 6 bases, J lost 7 bases, and 9 bases lay in between. CDR1 is MNHEY and CDR2 is SVGAGI in the germline V gene. CDR3 in DNA: TGTGCCAGCAGAAGGGGGGGTGAAAAACTGTTTTTT. Translation gives CASRRGGEKLFF.

This clone was picked up one time. This chain links TRBV20-1 with TRBJ2-4; D is ambiguous. Trimming took 4 bases from V and 5 from J, leaving 6 bases between them. The length of the CDR3 is 11 residues. The germline CDR1 and CDR2 sequences are DFQATT and SNEGSKA (reference sequence). CDR3 in amino acids: CSAIFQNIQYF. The CDR3 DNA follows: TGCAGTGCTATCTTCCAAAACATTCAGTACTTC.

In its sample, this clone was seen a few times. The CDR3 loop is CASRIAGYQETQYF. CDR3 nucleotide sequence: TGTGCCAGCAGGATAGCGGGATACCAAGAGACCCAGTACTTC. The chain is built from TRBV25-1 and TRBJ2-5; 8 bases match TRBD2. This CDR3 has 14 amino acids. The V and J ends lost 6 bases and 0 bases, in that order; junction bases with no gene match: 3. CDR1 is MGHDK and CDR2 is SYGVNS in the germline V gene.

This clone was detected only a few times. The rearrangement uses TRBV5-1 and TRBJ2-1; TRBD2 agrees at 11 bases. The CDR3 sequence is 14 residues long. V lost 7 bases and J lost 8; bases outside the gene matches: 8. Germline V gives CDR1 SGHRS, CDR2 YFSETQ. The DNA of the CDR3 is TGCGCCAGCGGTGTGGCTAGCGGGAGGTATGAGCAGTTCTTC. Translating it yields CASGVASGRYEQFF.

This chain uses TRBV28 with TRBJ1-5, with D hard to call. The CDR3 consists of 16 residues. V was pared by 2 bases and J by 3 bases, with 14 bases between. CDR1 is MDHEN, CDR2 SYDVKM, per germline. This chain's CDR3 is CASSLLPIGNNQPQHF. CDR3 coding DNA: TGTGCCAGCAGTTTACTCCCGATCGGGAACAATCAGCCCCAGCATTTT.

The genes are TRBV7-9 and TRBJ1-1; the D gene is possibly TRBD1 (5 bases). The CDR3 is made up of 15 amino acids. Germline V gene data show CDR1 as SEHNR and CDR2 as FQNEAQ (reference sequence). V shed 6 bases and J shed 1 base, with 15 bases lying between them. CDR3 in DNA: TGTGCCAGCAGTCACTCCGGGACCGAGAACACTGAAGCTTTCTTT. Translating it yields CASSHSGTENTEAFF.